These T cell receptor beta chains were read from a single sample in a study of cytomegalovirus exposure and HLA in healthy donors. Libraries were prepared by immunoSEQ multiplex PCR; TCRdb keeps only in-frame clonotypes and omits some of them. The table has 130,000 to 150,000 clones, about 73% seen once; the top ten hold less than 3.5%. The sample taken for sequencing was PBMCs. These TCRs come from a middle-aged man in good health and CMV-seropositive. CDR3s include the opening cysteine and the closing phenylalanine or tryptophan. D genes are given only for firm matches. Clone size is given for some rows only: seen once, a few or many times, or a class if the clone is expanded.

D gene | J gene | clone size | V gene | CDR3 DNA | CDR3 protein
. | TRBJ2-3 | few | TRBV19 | TGTGCCAGTACGTCCGGCGGTACGCAGTATTTT | CASTSGGTQYF
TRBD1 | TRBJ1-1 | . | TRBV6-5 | TGTGCCAGCAGTTACAGGGGGCGAGGCACTGAAGCTTTCTTT | CASSYRGRGTEAFF
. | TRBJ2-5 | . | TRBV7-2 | TGTGCCAGCAGCCTCCGGGAACGGACCCAGTACTTC | CASSLRERTQYF
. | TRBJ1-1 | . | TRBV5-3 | TGTGCCAGAAGCTCTCGGACGGGAAACACTGAAGCTTTCTTT | CARSSRTGNTEAFF
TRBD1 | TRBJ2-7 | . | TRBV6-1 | TGTGCCTTGCTCGCGGGGACAGGGTACGAGCAGTACTTC | CALLAGTGYEQYF
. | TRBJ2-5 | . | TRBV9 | TGTGCCAGCAGCGTAGCCGCAGGGATCCAAGAGACCCAGTACTTC | CASSVAAGIQETQYF
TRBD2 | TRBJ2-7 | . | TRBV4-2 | TGTGCCAGCAGCCCGTCCGCCACTAGCGGGAGCCTCTCCTACGAGCAGTACTTC | CASSPSATSGSLSYEQYF
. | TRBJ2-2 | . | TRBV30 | TGTGCCTGGAGACAATTAAACACCGGGGAGCTGTTTTTT | CAWRQLNTGELFF
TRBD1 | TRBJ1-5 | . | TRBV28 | TGTGCCAGCAGCACCAAACGACAGGGGGCCGCTCAGCCCCAGCATTTT | CASSTKRQGAAQPQHF
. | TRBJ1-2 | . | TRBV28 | TGTGCCAGCTTGGGAGGATCCCTCTATGGCTACACCTTC | CASLGGSLYGYTF
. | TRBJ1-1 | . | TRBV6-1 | TGTGCCAGCAGTGAATGGGGAGCAAACACTGAAGCTTTCTTT | CASSEWGANTEAFF
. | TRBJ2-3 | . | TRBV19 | TGTGCCAGTAGTAGACAATTCCAGCGCACAGATACGCAGTATTTT | CASSRQFQRTDTQYF
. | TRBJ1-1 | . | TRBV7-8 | TGTGCCAGCAGCTTGAGTACAGACATGAACACTGAAGCTTTCTTT | CASSLSTDMNTEAFF
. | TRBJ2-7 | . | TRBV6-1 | TGTGCCAGCAGTATGACAGGGGAGGGATCCTACGAGCAGTACTTC | CASSMTGEGSYEQYF
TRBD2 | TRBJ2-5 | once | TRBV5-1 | TGCGCCAGCAGCTTGGTGGGGGGGACTAGCGGGCGTCAAGAGACCCAGTACTTC | CASSLVGGTSGRQETQYF
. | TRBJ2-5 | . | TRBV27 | TGTGCCAGCTCGAGGCGAGAGACCCAGTACTTC | CASSRRETQYF
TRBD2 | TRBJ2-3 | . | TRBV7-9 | TGTGCCAGCAGCACCGGGACTAGCGGGACAGATACGCAGTATTTT | CASSTGTSGTDTQYF
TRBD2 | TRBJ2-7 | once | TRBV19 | TGTGCCAGTAGCGGGAGGGGGAAAGCGGTCGACGAGCAGTACTTC | CASSGRGKAVDEQYF
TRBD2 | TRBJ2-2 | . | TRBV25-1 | TGTGCCAGCAGCCCCCAGGCGGGAGGGAAAGGCGGGGAGCTGTTTTTT | CASSPQAGGKGGELFF
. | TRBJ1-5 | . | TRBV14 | TGTGCCAGCACCACCCCGCAGAGCCCCCAGGGGTTAGAGGGCAATCAGCCCCAGCATTTT | CASTTPQSPQGLEGNQPQHF
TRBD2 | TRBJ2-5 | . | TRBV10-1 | TGCGCCAGCGGAAGCGGGAGGGAGGGAGAGACCCAGTACTTC | CASGSGREGETQYF
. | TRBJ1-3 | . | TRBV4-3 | TGCGCCAGCAGCCAAGATCTAACGGGTTCCTCTGGAAACACCATATATTTT | CASSQDLTGSSGNTIYF
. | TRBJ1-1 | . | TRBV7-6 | TGTGCCAGCATTCCCGATGTGAGGGCGCACACTGAAGCTTTCTTT | CASIPDVRAHTEAFF
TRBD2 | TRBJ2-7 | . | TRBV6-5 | TGTGCCAGCAGTTACTCGACTAGCGGCTCCTACGAGCAGTACTTC | CASSYSTSGSYEQYF
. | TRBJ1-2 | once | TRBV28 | TGTGCCAGCAGACTGACAGCTACTCCCTATGGCTACACCTTC | CASRLTATPYGYTF
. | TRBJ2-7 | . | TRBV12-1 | TGTGCCAGCAGGTCTAAGGACAGGGGCACCTACGAGCAGTACTTC | CASRSKDRGTYEQYF
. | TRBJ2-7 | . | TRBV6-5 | TGTGCCAGCAGTAGGGGACAAGCTTACGAGCAGTACTTC | CASSRGQAYEQYF
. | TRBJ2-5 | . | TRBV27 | TGTGCCAGCAGTTTACGGGGGGCGCCGGGCCTAGAAGAGACCCAGTACTTC | CASSLRGAPGLEETQYF
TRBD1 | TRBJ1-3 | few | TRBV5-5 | TGTGCCAGCAGCCAAGACAGGGGCTCTGGAAACACCATATATTTT | CASSQDRGSGNTIYF
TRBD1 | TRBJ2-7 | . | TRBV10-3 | TGTGCCATCAGTTTTGGACAGGACTCCTACGAGCAGTACTTC | CAISFGQDSYEQYF
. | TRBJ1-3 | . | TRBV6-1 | TGTGCCAGCAGTGTAGGGGTCGATGGAATAACTGGAAACACCATATATTTT | CASSVGVDGITGNTIYF
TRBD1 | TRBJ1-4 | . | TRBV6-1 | TGTGCCAGCAGTGAAGCGCTTTTCACAGGGGGCGAAAAACTGTTTTTT | CASSEALFTGGEKLFF
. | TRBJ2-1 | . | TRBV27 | TGTGCCAGCAGTTTAGGGTCAGGGTACAATGAGCAGTTCTTC | CASSLGSGYNEQFF
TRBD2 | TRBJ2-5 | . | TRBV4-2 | TGTGCCAGCAGCCAAGAGCGGGAGGGCCTTCAGCCCCAGTACTTC | CASSQEREGLQPQYF
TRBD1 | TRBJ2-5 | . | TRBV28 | TGTGCCAGCAGGGGGAGACAGGGCCCTCAAGAGACCCAGTACTTC | CASRGRQGPQETQYF
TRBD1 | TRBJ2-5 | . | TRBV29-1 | TGCAGCGTTGGAAATATTGAAAGACAGGGGGCAGAGACCCAGTACTTC | CSVGNIERQGAETQYF